This T cell receptor (beta chain) was documented in a study of identical twins. TCRdb ran MiXCR on the 5' RACE reads and lists one entry per CDR3 protein. The table lists about 890,000 distinct CDR3 sequences, 9% to 15% of them singletons. On this clonotype itself: What it binds is unknown.

General study results and limits: Cross-sectional statistics, not tracking of the same donors, supported the conclusions. Within monozygotic twins, out-of-frame TCR alpha sharing was underestimated by the models. While abundant cord blood beta clonotypes carried fewer insertions, memory repertoires showed no such pattern. Out-of-frame beta chain sequences displayed weaker excess sharing between twins.

Germline-derived CDR1 and CDR2 are MGHRA and YSYEKL. V shed 0 bases, J shed 12 bases, and the junction held 9 bases outside the gene matches. The CDR3 contains 16 residues. These data were likewise used in another study, on yellow fever vaccine responses in identical twins.

The material sequenced was PBMCs. The TCR sequence derives from a woman aged 18-30 years in good health. The chain joins TRBV4-1 to TRBJ2-1; 12 bases align to TRBD2. CDR3 in DNA: TGCGCCAGCAGCCAAGAGTGGTGGACTAGCGGGGAGGTGCAGTTCTTC. This gives the protein CASSQEWWTSGEVQFF.